The T cell receptor (beta chain) described here comes from a study of blood T cell repertoires in COVID-19. On the study more broadly: Researchers got acute and convalescent COVID-19 samples from the United States, Italy and Spain.

The participants were between about 18 and 90 years old and came from roughly 25 US areas. The study assigned cohorts using participant-reported clinical history. Among Cohort 3 donors, those recovered had two negative PCRs, clearance, or symptom resolution. Sequencing used immunoSEQ multiplex PCR; TCRdb keeps in-frame clones, though not all of them. Here the sample spans 400,000 to 450,000 clones, 75% to 90% being singletons. The receptor comes from a man aged 25 to 45 who had recovered from COVID-19. The sequenced sample consisted of PBMCs or T cells enriched from blood (not recorded which).

CDR3 nucleotide sequence: TGTGCCAGCAGCTTAGGGACAGGGGAAAATCAGCCCCAGCATTTT. It is translated as CASSLGTGENQPQHF. The chain employs TRBV11-2 and TRBJ1-5; TRBD1 matches at 9 bases. The junction had 2 bases not matched to a gene; V was cut back by 1 base and J by 4 bases. Germline V CDR1 and CDR2: SGHAT, FQNNGV. The length of the CDR3 is 15 residues.